These 30 T cell receptor beta chains were all obtained from the same sample, sequenced in a study of cytomegalovirus exposure and HLA in healthy donors. The data were produced by immunoSEQ multiplex PCR, yet TCRdb's version contains in-frame clones alone and is incomplete. This table has over 120,000 clones, 85% to 90% appearing once. Sequencing used PBMCs. These receptors originate from a woman in her 30s in good health and CMV-seropositive.

This chain uses TRBV27 with TRBJ2-7; TRBD1 agrees at 10 bases. The length of the CDR3 is 14 residues. Trimming at V came to 6 bases and at J to 3 bases, leaving 5 bases not matched to a gene. Germline V gene lookup returns CDR1 MNHEY and CDR2 SMNVEV (reference sequence). CDR3 sequence reads: CASSARDRGYEQYF. DNA of the CDR3: TGTGCCAGCAGCGCCCGGGACAGGGGCTACGAGCAGTACTTC.

The CDR3 spells CASSFRDRVTDTQYF. The CDR3 region has the DNA TGTGCCAGCAGTTTTAGGGACAGGGTAACGGATACGCAGTATTTT. This chain uses TRBV28 with TRBJ2-3; 9 bases map to TRBD1. Germline V gene sequence: CDR1 MDHEN, CDR2 SYDVKM. With 3 bases clipped from V and 6 bases from J, the junction kept 7 bases outside the gene matches. This CDR3 is 15 amino acids long.

The V and J genes are TRBV4-1 and TRBJ2-7; D is perhaps TRBD1 (6 bases). This CDR3 has 15 residues. Trimming removed 2 bases from V and 2 bases from J, with 13 bases in between. Looked up from germline, CDR1 is MGHRA and CDR2 is YSYEKL. This chain's CDR3 is CASSQNRDTAYEQYF. In nucleotides, the CDR3 is TGCGCCAGCAGCCAAAACCGGGACACTGCCTACGAGCAGTACTTC.

Only one count was recorded for this clone. The chain joins TRBV19 to TRBJ2-1, with 9 bases aligning to TRBD2. J lost 7 bases, V lost 7 bases, and 8 bases had no gene match. The CDR3 sequence is 14 residues long. Looked up from germline, CDR1 is LNHDA and CDR2 is SQIVND (reference sequence). The CDR3 here is CASTGGGAQNEQFF. The CDR3 DNA follows: TGTGCCAGTACGGGCGGGGGGGCCCAAAATGAGCAGTTCTTC.

The chain is built from TRBV5-5 and TRBJ1-6, with TRBD1 identical over 7 bases. CDR3 size: 14 residues. Germline V gene lookup returns CDR1 SGHKS and CDR2 YYEKEE (reference sequence). V lost 4 bases, J lost 6 bases, and 4 bases stayed unmatched. DNA for the CDR3: TGTGCCAGCAGCGCCGGACAGGCTAATTCACCCCTCCACTTT. Its protein is CASSAGQANSPLHF.

J is TRBJ2-7 and V is TRBV7-8, with a tentative D call TRBD1 (5 bases). The CDR3 length is 17 residues. V dropped 5 bases and J dropped 4 bases, with 24 bases sitting between them. Germline values: CDR1 SGHVS, CDR2 FQNEAQ. This CDR3 reads CASSPRTWAGSTYEQYF. In DNA, the CDR3 is TGTGCCAGCAGCCCCCGCACCTGGGCAGGGTCCACATACGAGCAGTACTTC.

The rearrangement links TRBV9 to TRBJ2-7; maybe TRBD2 (5 bases). Germline CDR1 and CDR2: SGDLS and YYNGEE. Trimming shortened V by 4 bases and J by 4 bases, and 12 bases separated the two germline ends. This CDR3 is 13 amino acids long. CDR3 sequence reads: CASSSVEGYEQYF. For the CDR3, the DNA is TGTGCCAGCAGCTCGGTCGAGGGATACGAGCAGTACTTC.

The genes are TRBV27 and TRBJ2-3; tentatively, D is TRBD1 (8 bases). The CDR3 loop spans 15 amino acids. V was shortened by 2 bases and J by 7 bases, with 16 bases between the two germline ends. CDR1 is MNHEY, CDR2 SMNVEV, per germline (reference sequence). CDR3 in amino acids: CASSLQQGGGNTQYF. The DNA of the CDR3 is TGTGCCAGCAGTTTACAACAGGGGGGGGGCAATACGCAGTATTTT.

V is TRBV25-1 and J is TRBJ1-3; no clear D. CDR3 length: 16 residues. V lost 2 bases and J 4 bases, leaving 15 bases between the germline ends. The germline gives CDR1 MGHDK, CDR2 SYGVNS. The chain's CDR3 is CASSEMLASDGNTIYF. CDR3 bases: TGTGCCAGCAGTGAAATGCTAGCCTCTGACGGAAACACCATATATTTT.

The gene calls are TRBV5-1 and TRBJ1-1, with unresolved D. CDR1 SGHRS and CDR2 YFSETQ come from the germline V gene. V was cut by 0 bases and J by 0 bases, with 15 bases left in between. CDR3 length: 17 residues. In DNA form, the CDR3 reads TGCGCCAGCAGCTTGGCCGGAGTTGGCAGTATGAACACTGAAGCTTTCTTT. Its translation is CASSLAGVGSMNTEAFF.

This chain links TRBV28 with TRBJ2-2, with D hard to call. CDR1 is MDHEN and CDR2 is SYDVKM in the germline V gene. There are 11 residues in the CDR3. V was cut by 5 bases and J by 7 bases, with 5 bases left in between. The CDR3 region is CASSGSGELFF. Here the CDR3 DNA reads TGTGCCAGCAGTGGTAGCGGGGAGCTGTTTTTT. The variable domain in full, completed from reference TRBV28 and TRBJ2-2, reads DVKVTQSSRYLVKRTGEKVFLECVQDMDHENMFWYRQDPGLGLRLIYFSYDVKMKEKGDIPEGYSVSREKKERFSLILESASTNQTSMYLCASSGSGELFFGEGSRLTVL.

This clone was found a few times. V and J are TRBV10-3 and TRBJ2-1, with 9 bases identical to TRBD1. The CDR3 runs 16 residues. Germline CDR1 is ENHRY and CDR2 is SYGVKD. The V and J ends lost 6 bases and 9 bases, in that order; junction bases with no gene match: 15. In nucleotides, the CDR3 is TGTGCCATCAGCAAGACCGGGACAGGGCCCTTTGGTGAGCAGTTCTTC. It encodes CAISKTGTGPFGEQFF.

This clone was seen once. V is TRBV7-2 and J is TRBJ2-3; 7 nucleotides match TRBD1. The V gene's germline CDR1 is SGHTA and CDR2 FQGNSA. Trimming at V came to 5 bases and at J to 4 bases, leaving 6 bases not matched to a gene. The CDR3 has 14 amino acids. Written as DNA, the CDR3 is TGTGCCAGCAGCCCGGACAGGAGCTCAGATACGCAGTATTTT. Translation gives CASSPDRSSDTQYF.

The V call is TRBV15, the J call TRBJ2-2; 9 nucleotides line up with TRBD2. The V segment lost 2 bases and the J segment 3 bases; nucleotides outside the gene matches: 1. The CDR3 has 15 residues. Germline V gene data show CDR1 as LNHNV and CDR2 as YYDKDF (reference sequence). CDR3 amino acids: CATSRLAGYTGELFF. The DNA of the CDR3 is TGTGCCACCAGCAGACTAGCGGGATACACCGGGGAGCTGTTTTTT.

The rearrangement joins TRBV11-2 to TRBJ1-4, with TRBD1 as a possible D gene (5 bases). There are 13 residues in the CDR3. Germline loops: CDR1 SGHAT, CDR2 FQNNGV. The ends were cut back, 5 bases at V and 4 bases at J, with 8 bases in the middle. CDR3 sequence: CASSVGLNEKLFF. CDR3 coding DNA: TGTGCCAGCAGCGTGGGGCTTAATGAAAAACTGTTTTTT. The full variable domain, rest sourced from reference TRBV11-2 and TRBJ1-4, is EAGVAQSPRYKIIEKRQSVAFWCNPISGHATLYWYQQILGQGPKLLIQFQNNGVVDDSQLPKDRFSAERLKGVDSTLKIQPAKLEDSAVYLCASSVGLNEKLFFGSGTQLSVL.

The CDR3 spells CASSLGNYRDIGSPLHF. The CDR3, as DNA: TGCGCCAGCAGCTTGGGGAATTACCGGGACATCGGATCACCCCTCCACTTT. The chain uses TRBV5-1 and TRBJ1-6; possibly TRBD1 for D (6 bases). The ends were cut back, 0 bases at V and 10 bases at J, with 20 bases in the middle. The CDR3 has 17 amino acids. Germline loops: CDR1 SGHRS, CDR2 YFSETQ.

The rearrangement joins TRBV21-1 to TRBJ2-1; TRBD2 is taken as the D call from the table, unchecked against the DNA. TRBV21-1 is given as a pseudogene. The CDR3 runs 20 residues. The CDR3 sequence is CASSPRLRAGGIFSYNEQFF. The CDR3 region has the DNA TGTGCCAGCAGCCCCCGGTTGAGAGCGGGGGGTATTTTCTCCTACAATGAGCAGTTCTTC.

The chain links TRBV28 to TRBJ1-4, with 9 bases lining up with TRBD1. Germline CDR1 MDHEN, CDR2 SYDVKM. The CDR3 is 14 residues long. V shed 5 bases, J shed 7 bases, and the junction held 5 bases outside the gene matches. The CDR3 bases are TGTGCCAGCAGTATGACAGGGGGGGCTGAAAAACTGTTTTTT. Its protein is CASSMTGGAEKLFF. Complete variable domain (other parts from reference TRBV28 and TRBJ1-4): DVKVTQSSRYLVKRTGEKVFLECVQDMDHENMFWYRQDPGLGLRLIYFSYDVKMKEKGDIPEGYSVSREKKERFSLILESASTNQTSMYLCASSMTGGAEKLFFGSGTQLSVL.

The chain is built from TRBV5-4 and TRBJ2-7; D may be TRBD1 (5 bases). The CDR3 totals 13 residues. From germline, CDR1 is SGHNT and CDR2 YYREEE (reference sequence). With 0 bases removed from V and 6 bases from J, the gap between germline ends came to 10 bases. The CDR3 here is CASSLAGLGEQYF. The CDR3 nucleotides are TGTGCCAGCAGCTTGGCAGGGTTGGGCGAGCAGTACTTC.

J is TRBJ1-2 and V is TRBV5-1, with 7 bases fitting TRBD1. With V trimmed by 0 bases and J by 3 bases, 5 bases remained unmatched. This CDR3 comprises 15 residues. Germline V gene lookup returns CDR1 SGHRS and CDR2 YFSETQ. The CDR3 bases are TGCGCCAGCAGCTTGGTCGGGGGACAGTACTATGGCTACACCTTC. Residues: CASSLVGGQYYGYTF.

This clone appeared a single time. CDR3 sequence reads: CASGPMQGREETQYF. The CDR3 DNA is TGTGCCAGCGGTCCTATGCAGGGTAGGGAAGAGACCCAGTACTTC. The rearrangement links TRBV28 to TRBJ2-5, with D possibly being TRBD1 (5 bases). Deletions cut 8 bases from V and 3 bases from J, with 19 bases between. The V gene's germline CDR1 is MDHEN and CDR2 SYDVKM. The CDR3 consists of 15 residues.

The CDR3 DNA reads as TGTGCCGCAAAAGACAGGGAAACTGAAGCTTTCTTT. This codes for CAAKDRETEAFF. V is TRBV7-9 and J is TRBJ1-1; 7 bases match TRBD1. CDR3 size: 12 residues. The germline V gene has CDR1 SEHNR and CDR2 FQNEAQ (reference sequence). The V gene end was trimmed by 11 bases and the J gene end by 5 bases; junction bases not matched to a gene: 8. Complete variable domain (other parts from reference TRBV7-9 and TRBJ1-1): DTGVSQNPRHKITKRGQNVTFRCDPISEHNRLYWYRQTLGQGPEFLTYFQNEAQLEKSRLLSDRFSAERPKGSFSTLEIQRTEQGDSAMYLCAAKDRETEAFFGQGTRLTVV.

V gene TRBV5-1 combines with J gene TRBJ2-7; 7 bases are shared with TRBD1. This CDR3 has 14 residues. CDR1 is SGHRS and CDR2 is YFSETQ in the germline V gene. J was trimmed by 3 bases and V by 4 bases; bases with no gene match: 7. Here the CDR3 reads CASSPDRAYYEQYF. In nucleotides, the CDR3 is TGCGCCAGCAGCCCAGACAGGGCCTACTACGAGCAGTACTTC.

This sequence joins TRBV5-1 and TRBJ2-7; TRBD1 matches 7 bases. Losses at the gene ends were 1 base for V and 4 bases for J; bases not matched to a gene: 11. Germline values: CDR1 SGHRS, CDR2 YFSETQ. This CDR3 has 16 residues. CDR3 sequence reads: CASSLTPGGRGYEQYF. CDR3 DNA sequence: TGCGCCAGCAGCTTGACCCCAGGGGGAAGAGGATACGAGCAGTACTTC.

The V and J genes are TRBV28 and TRBJ1-2, with TRBD1 matching over 7 bases. Germline CDR1 reads MDHEN; CDR2 reads SYDVKM. The V and J ends lost 6 bases and 6 bases, in that order; junction bases with no gene match: 7. This CDR3 spans 13 amino acids. The CDR3 reads CASSHMGQNGYTF. CDR3 bases: TGTGCCAGCAGCCACATGGGACAGAATGGCTACACCTTC.

The chain joins TRBV4-1 to TRBJ2-7; 7 nucleotides align to TRBD2. CDR1 and CDR2 (germline): MGHRA, YSYEKL. V was pared by 1 base and J by 2 bases, with 8 bases of the junction left unmatched. This CDR3 has 16 residues. This CDR3 is CASSQVGGGVTYEQYF. The CDR3 bases are TGCGCCAGCAGCCAAGTCGGGGGAGGGGTCACCTACGAGCAGTACTTC.

CDR3 coding DNA: TGTGCCAGCAGCTCCAGACAGCAGAACACTGAAGCTTTCTTT. Translation gives CASSSRQQNTEAFF. The genes are TRBV7-9 and TRBJ1-1, with D maybe TRBD1 (5 bases). Germline assignment: CDR1 SEHNR and CDR2 FQNEAQ (reference sequence). This CDR3 has 14 amino acids. The V and J ends lost 4 bases and 1 base respectively, with 10 bases between them.

This rearrangement joins TRBV7-9 to TRBJ2-7; 9 nucleotides line up with TRBD2. The V gene's germline CDR1 is SEHNR and CDR2 FQNEAQ (reference sequence). V lost 1 base, J lost 0 bases, and 13 bases stayed unmatched. This CDR3 is built from 19 residues. This CDR3 is CASSLDGIVQRGASYEQYF. For the CDR3, the DNA is TGTGCCAGCAGCTTAGATGGGATAGTACAGCGGGGGGCCTCCTACGAGCAGTACTTC. The full variable domain, completed using reference TRBV7-9 and TRBJ2-7, is DTGVSQNPRHKITKRGQNVTFRCDPISEHNRLYWYRQTLGQGPEFLTYFQNEAQLEKSRLLSDRFSAERPKGSFSTLEIQRTEQGDSAMYLCASSLDGIVQRGASYEQYFGPGTRLTVT.

The chain recombines TRBV25-1 with TRBJ2-5; a weak D match, TRBD2 (7 bases). V lost 2 bases, J lost 4 bases, and 20 bases lay in between. CDR1 is MGHDK, CDR2 SYGVNS, per germline. This CDR3 has 17 residues. The CDR3 spells CASSEMTWSGGAETQYF. The CDR3 DNA is TGTGCCAGCAGTGAAATGACATGGTCGGGGGGCGCAGAGACCCAGTACTTC.

This clone was counted a single time. The chain has TRBV5-1 and TRBJ2-1; 9 bases match TRBD1. Trimming at V came to 3 bases and at J to 7 bases, leaving 8 bases not matched to a gene. Germline V CDR1 and CDR2: SGHRS, YFSETQ. CDR3 length equals 15 residues. The CDR3 region is CASSSYGTGRNEQFF. DNA for the CDR3: TGCGCCAGCAGCTCATACGGGACAGGGAGGAATGAGCAGTTCTTC.